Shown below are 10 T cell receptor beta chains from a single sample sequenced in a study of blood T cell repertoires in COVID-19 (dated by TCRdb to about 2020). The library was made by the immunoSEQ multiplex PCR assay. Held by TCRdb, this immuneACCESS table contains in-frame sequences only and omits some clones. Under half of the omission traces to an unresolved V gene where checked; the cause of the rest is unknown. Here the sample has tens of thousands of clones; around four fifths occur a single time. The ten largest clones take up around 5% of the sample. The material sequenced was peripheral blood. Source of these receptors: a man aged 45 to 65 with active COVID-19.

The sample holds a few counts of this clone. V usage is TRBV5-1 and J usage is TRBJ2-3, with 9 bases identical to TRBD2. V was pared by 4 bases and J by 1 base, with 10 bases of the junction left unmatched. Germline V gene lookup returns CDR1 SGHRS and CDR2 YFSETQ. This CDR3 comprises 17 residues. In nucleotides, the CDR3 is TGCGCCAGCAGCCCGGAGGGCGGGAGGGTCGGCACAGATACGCAGTATTTT. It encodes CASSPEGGRVGTDTQYF.

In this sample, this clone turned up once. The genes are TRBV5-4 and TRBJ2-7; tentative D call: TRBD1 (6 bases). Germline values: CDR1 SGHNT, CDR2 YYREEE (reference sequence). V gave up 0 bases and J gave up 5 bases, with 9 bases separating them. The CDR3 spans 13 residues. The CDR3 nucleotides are TGTGCCAGCAGCTTGGACAGGGACCACGAGCAGTACTTC. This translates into CASSLDRDHEQYF.

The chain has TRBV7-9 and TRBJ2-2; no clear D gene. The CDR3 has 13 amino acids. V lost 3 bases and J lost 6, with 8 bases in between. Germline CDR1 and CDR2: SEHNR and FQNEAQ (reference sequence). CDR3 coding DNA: TGTGCCAGCAGCTTGGAGAGCGCCGGGGAGCTGTTTTTT. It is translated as CASSLESAGELFF.

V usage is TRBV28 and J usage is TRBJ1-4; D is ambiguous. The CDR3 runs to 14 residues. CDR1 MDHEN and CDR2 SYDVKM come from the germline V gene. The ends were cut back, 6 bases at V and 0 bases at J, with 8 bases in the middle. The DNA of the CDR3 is TGTGCCAGCAGCTACCGTGCAACTAATGAAAAACTGTTTTTT. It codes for CASSYRATNEKLFF.

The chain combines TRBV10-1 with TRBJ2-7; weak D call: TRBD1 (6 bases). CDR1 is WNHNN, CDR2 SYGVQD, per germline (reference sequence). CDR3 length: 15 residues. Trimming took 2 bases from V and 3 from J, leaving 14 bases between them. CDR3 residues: CASSEPLDRFYEQYF. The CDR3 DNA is TGCGCCAGCAGTGAGCCCCTCGACAGGTTCTACGAGCAGTACTTC.

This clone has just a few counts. CDR3 sequence: CASSPGTGNGYTF. CDR3 coding DNA: TGCGCCAGCAGTCCCGGGACAGGGAATGGCTACACCTTC. The rearrangement joins TRBV5-1 to TRBJ1-2; 9 bases fit TRBD1. The ends lost 5 bases at V and 6 bases at J; junction bases unmatched: 5. The CDR3 has 13 amino acids. Germline CDR1 reads SGHRS; CDR2 reads YFSETQ.

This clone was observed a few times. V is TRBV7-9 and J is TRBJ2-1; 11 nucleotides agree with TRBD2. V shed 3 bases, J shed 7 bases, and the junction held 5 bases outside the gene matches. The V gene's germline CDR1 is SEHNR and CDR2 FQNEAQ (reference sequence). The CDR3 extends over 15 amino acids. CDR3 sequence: CASSFASGRRNEQFF. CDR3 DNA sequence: TGTGCCAGCAGCTTTGCTAGCGGGAGGAGGAATGAGCAGTTCTTC.

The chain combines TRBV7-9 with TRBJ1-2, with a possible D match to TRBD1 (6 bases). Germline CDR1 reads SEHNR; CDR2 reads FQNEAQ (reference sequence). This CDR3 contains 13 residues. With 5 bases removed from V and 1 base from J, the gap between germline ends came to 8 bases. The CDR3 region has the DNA TGTGCCAGCAGCCCGGACAGTAACTATGGCTACACCTTC. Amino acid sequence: CASSPDSNYGYTF.

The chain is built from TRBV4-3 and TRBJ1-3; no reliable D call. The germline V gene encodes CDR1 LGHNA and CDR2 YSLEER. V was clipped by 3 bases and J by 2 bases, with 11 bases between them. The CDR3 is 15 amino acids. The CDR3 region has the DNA TGCGCCAGCAGCCAGGAGTCGTGGGCTGGAAACACCATATATTTT. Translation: CASSQESWAGNTIYF.

The chain's CDR3 is CASSQVPGATDTQYF. DNA of the CDR3: TGCGCCAGCAGCCAAGTCCCCGGAGCCACAGATACGCAGTATTTT. The chain couples TRBV4-3 to TRBJ2-3; no clear D. CDR3 size: 15 residues. Trimming stripped 1 base from V and 2 bases from J, with 10 bases between. The germline CDR1 and CDR2 sequences are LGHNA and YSLEER.